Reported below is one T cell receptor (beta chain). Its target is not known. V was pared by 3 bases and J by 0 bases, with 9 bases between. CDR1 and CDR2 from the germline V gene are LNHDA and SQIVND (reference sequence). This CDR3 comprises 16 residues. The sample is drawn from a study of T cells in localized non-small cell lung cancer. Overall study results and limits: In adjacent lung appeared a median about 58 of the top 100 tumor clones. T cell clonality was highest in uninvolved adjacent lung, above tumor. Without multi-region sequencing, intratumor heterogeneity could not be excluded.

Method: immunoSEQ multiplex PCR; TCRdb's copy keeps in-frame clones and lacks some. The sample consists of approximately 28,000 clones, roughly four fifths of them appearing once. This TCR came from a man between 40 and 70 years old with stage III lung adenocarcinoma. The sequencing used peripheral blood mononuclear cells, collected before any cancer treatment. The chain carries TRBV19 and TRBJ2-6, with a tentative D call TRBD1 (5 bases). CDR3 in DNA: TGTGCCAGTAGTATTGTCCAGGGCTCTGGGGCCAACGTCCTGACTTTC. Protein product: CASSIVQGSGANVLTF.